Following are 15 T cell receptor beta chains from one sample sequenced in a study of beta chain features in type 1 diabetes. The authors reverse transcribed all of the isolated RNA, so sequencing captured expressed TCRB transcripts. Repertoires were generated with immunoSEQ multiplex PCR, while TCRdb's copy carries only in-frame clones and drops some. The sample includes under 45,000 clones, roughly 50% seen only once; the top ten take 0.2% to 0.3%. The sequenced sample was stem cell memory CD4+ T cells from blood. The source is a woman aged 25 to 39 in good health.

This clone was seen only a few times. V and J are TRBV28 and TRBJ2-3, with 7 positions matching TRBD1. Germline trimming cut 0 bases from V and 1 base from J; bases unmatched to any gene: 7. Germline V lookup: CDR1 MDHEN, CDR2 SYDVKM. The length of the CDR3 is 17 residues. CDR3 in amino acids: CASSLWQQGMGTDTQYF. The CDR3 nucleotides are TGTGCCAGCAGTTTATGGCAACAGGGGATGGGCACAGATACGCAGTATTTT.

This clone was seen a few times. The rearrangement uses TRBV7-9 and TRBJ2-7; 10 nucleotides agree with TRBD2. Germline-derived CDR1 and CDR2 are SEHNR and FQNEAQ (reference sequence). This CDR3 has 15 residues. Trimming took 5 bases from V and 0 from J; bases not matched to a gene: 4. This chain's CDR3 is CASSTTSGASYEQYF. CDR3 in DNA: TGTGCCAGCAGCACCACTAGCGGGGCCTCCTACGAGCAGTACTTC.

Only a few counts were recorded for this clone. The chain has TRBV6-5 and TRBJ2-4; no firm D call. The V gene's germline CDR1 is MNHEY and CDR2 SVGAGI. This CDR3 spans 14 amino acids. Trimming left V 6 bases short and J 4 bases short, with 13 bases between. The CDR3 sequence: CASRRPAAKNIQYF. In nucleotides, the CDR3 is TGTGCCAGCAGGAGGCCTGCGGCGAAAAACATTCAGTACTTC.

The chain uses TRBV6-5 and TRBJ1-2, with 7 bases fitting TRBD1. V was clipped by 4 bases and J by 8 bases; unmatched bases: 7. CDR1 is MNHEY, CDR2 SVGAGI, per germline. CDR3 length equals 13 residues. The CDR3 is CASSSTDRQGYTF. The CDR3 DNA reads as TGTGCCAGCAGTTCCACGGACAGGCAAGGCTACACCTTC.

The CDR3 DNA follows: TGTGCCAGCAGCTTATATCTCGGGGGTCCGGCAGATACGCAGTATTTT. It codes for CASSLYLGGPADTQYF. V and J are TRBV13 and TRBJ2-3; TRBD2 is a possible D gene (6 bases). CDR1 and CDR2 (germline): PRHDT, FYEKMQ (reference sequence). The CDR3 contains 16 residues. V lost 2 bases to trimming and J lost 4 bases, with 16 bases between them. The variable domain in full, completed from reference TRBV13 and TRBJ2-3, reads AAGVIQSPRHLIKEKRETATLKCYPIPRHDTVYWYQQGPGQDPQFLISFYEKMQSDKGSIPDRFSAQQFSDYHSELNMSSLELGDSALYFCASSLYLGGPADTQYFGPGTRLTVL.

In nucleotides, the CDR3 is TGTGCCAGCAGCGATGGGACTAGCGGGAGTAAAGAGCAGTTCTTC. This encodes CASSDGTSGSKEQFF. The chain combines TRBV11-2 with TRBJ2-1, with 14 bases fitting TRBD2. CDR1 and CDR2 from the germline V gene are SGHAT and FQNNGV. V gave up 5 bases and J gave up 10 bases; unmatched junction bases: 7. The CDR3 consists of 15 residues.

The table lists this clone with a few counts. The chain uses TRBV30 and TRBJ2-2, with TRBD2 matching over 12 bases. V lost 2 bases and J lost 0; bases outside the gene matches: 7. The CDR3 extends over 18 amino acids. Germline V gene data show CDR1 as GTSNPN and CDR2 as SVGIG (reference sequence). Here the CDR3 DNA reads TGTGCCTGGAGTTCAACTCGGACTAGCGGGGCGAACACCGGGGAGCTGTTTTTT. It translates to CAWSSTRTSGANTGELFF. The variable domain in full, with the rest retrieved from reference TRBV30 and TRBJ2-2, is SQTIHQWPATLVQPVGSPLSLECTVEGTSNPNLYWYRQAAGRGLQLLFYSVGIGQISSEVPQNLSASRPQDRQFILSSKKLLLSDSGFYLCAWSSTRTSGANTGELFFGEGSRLTVL.

CDR3 in DNA: TGTGCCAGCTCACCAGATGTTCCGCGGGCCGGCTACACCTTC. This codes for CASSPDVPRAGYTF. The V call is TRBV18, the J call TRBJ1-2; D unclear. Per germline, CDR1 KGHSH and CDR2 LQKENI. Between the trimmed V and J ends, which lost 2 bases and 8 bases, there was a span of 15 bases. There are 14 residues in the CDR3.

The rearrangement links TRBV2 to TRBJ2-3; 8 bases are shared with TRBD2. CDR3 length equals 14 residues. The V and J ends lost 6 bases and 2 bases, in that order; junction bases with no gene match: 4. From germline, CDR1 is SNHLY and CDR2 FYNNEI. Written as DNA, the CDR3 is TGTGCCAGCAGCCCAGGACTAGCCACAGATACGCAGTATTTT. It specifies CASSPGLATDTQYF.

This clone was counted between two and nine times. This sequence joins TRBV29-1 and TRBJ1-5; D perhaps matches TRBD1 (5 bases). Germline values: CDR1 SQVTM, CDR2 ANQGSEA. The germline V and J ends were trimmed by 5 bases and 2 bases, with 16 bases remaining between them. This CDR3 is built from 15 residues. The CDR3 DNA reads as TGCAGCGTTACCTACGGGACTCTTGGCAATCAGCCCCAGCATTTT. As protein: CSVTYGTLGNQPQHF.

The V and J genes are TRBV7-9 and TRBJ2-5, with 9 positions matching TRBD2. Germline assignment: CDR1 SEHNR and CDR2 FQNEAQ (reference sequence). The CDR3 spans 17 residues. J lost 0 bases, V lost 5 bases, and 10 bases had no gene match. The CDR3 is CASSVNRLAEYQETQYF. In DNA form, the CDR3 reads TGTGCCAGCAGCGTAAATCGACTAGCGGAATACCAAGAGACCCAGTACTTC.

This chain connects TRBV28 to TRBJ2-7, with TRBD2 identical over 8 bases. Trimming at V came to 4 bases and at J to 6 bases, leaving 5 bases not matched to a gene. CDR3 length equals 13 residues. The germline V gene has CDR1 MDHEN and CDR2 SYDVKM. The CDR3 spells CASSSSGRGEQYF. The CDR3 region has the DNA TGTGCCAGCAGTTCTTCCGGGAGGGGCGAGCAGTACTTC.

This clone was observed a single time. This chain links TRBV5-6 with TRBJ1-1; TRBD1 agrees at 12 bases. Germline V CDR1 and CDR2: SGHDT, YYEEEE. This CDR3 has 17 residues. V lost 1 base to trimming and J lost 1 base; unmatched junction nucleotides: 5. The CDR3 sequence is CASSLLGQGARNTEAFF. The CDR3 bases are TGTGCCAGCAGCTTGCTGGGACAGGGGGCCCGGAACACTGAAGCTTTCTTT.

V gene TRBV11-1 combines with J gene TRBJ2-1; 8 bases align to TRBD2. Germline loops: CDR1 SGHAT, CDR2 FQDESV (reference sequence). The CDR3 has 16 amino acids. J gave up 2 bases and V 1 base, and 4 bases lay outside the gene matches. The CDR3 DNA follows: TGTGCCAGCAGCTTAGACCCGGGAGGGACCTACAATGAGCAGTTCTTC. Amino acid sequence: CASSLDPGGTYNEQFF.

This rearrangement joins TRBV19 to TRBJ2-1; 10 bases agree with TRBD2. The V gene's germline CDR1 is LNHDA and CDR2 SQIVND (reference sequence). V lost 8 bases to trimming and J lost 2 bases; unmatched junction nucleotides: 12. The CDR3 loop spans 17 amino acids. The CDR3 is CASAKVGLANPYNEQFF. The CDR3 DNA sequence: TGTGCCAGTGCTAAGGTGGGACTAGCGAACCCCTACAATGAGCAGTTCTTC. Looking up the rest from reference TRBV19 and TRBJ2-1 gives the full variable domain: DGGITQSPKYLFRKEGQNVTLSCEQNLNHDAMYWYRQDPGQGLRLIYYSQIVNDFQKGDIAEGYSVSREKKESFPLTVTSAQKNPTAFYLCASAKVGLANPYNEQFFGPGTRLTVL.